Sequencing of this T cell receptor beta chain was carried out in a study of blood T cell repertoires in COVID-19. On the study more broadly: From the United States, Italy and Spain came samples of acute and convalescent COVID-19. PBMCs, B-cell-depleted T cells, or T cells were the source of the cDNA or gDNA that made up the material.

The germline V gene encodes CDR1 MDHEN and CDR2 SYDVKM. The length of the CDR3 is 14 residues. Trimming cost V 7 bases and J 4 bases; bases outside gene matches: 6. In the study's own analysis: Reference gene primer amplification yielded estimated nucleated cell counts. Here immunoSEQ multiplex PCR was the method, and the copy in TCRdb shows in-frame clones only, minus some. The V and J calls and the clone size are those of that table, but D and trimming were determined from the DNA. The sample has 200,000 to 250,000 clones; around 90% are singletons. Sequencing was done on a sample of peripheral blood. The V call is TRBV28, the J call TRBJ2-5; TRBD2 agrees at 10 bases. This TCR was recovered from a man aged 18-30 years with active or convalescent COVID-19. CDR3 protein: CASNVAGGLETQYF. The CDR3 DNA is TGTGCCAGCAATGTAGCGGGAGGTCTAGAGACCCAGTACTTC. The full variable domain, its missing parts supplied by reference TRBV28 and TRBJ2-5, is DVKVTQSSRYLVKRTGEKVFLECVQDMDHENMFWYRQDPGLGLRLIYFSYDVKMKEKGDIPEGYSVSREKKERFSLILESASTNQTSMYLCASNVAGGLETQYFGPGTRLLVL.